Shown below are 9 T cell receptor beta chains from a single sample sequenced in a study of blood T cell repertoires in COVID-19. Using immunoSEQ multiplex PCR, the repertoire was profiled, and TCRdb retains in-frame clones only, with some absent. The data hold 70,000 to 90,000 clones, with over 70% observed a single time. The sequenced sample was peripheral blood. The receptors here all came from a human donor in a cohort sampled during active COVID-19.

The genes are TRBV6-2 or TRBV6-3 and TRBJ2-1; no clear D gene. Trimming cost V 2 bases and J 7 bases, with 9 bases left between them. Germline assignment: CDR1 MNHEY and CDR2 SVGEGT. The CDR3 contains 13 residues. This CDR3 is CASSYEAPNEQFF. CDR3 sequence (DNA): TGTGCCAGCAGTTACGAGGCCCCGAATGAGCAGTTCTTC.

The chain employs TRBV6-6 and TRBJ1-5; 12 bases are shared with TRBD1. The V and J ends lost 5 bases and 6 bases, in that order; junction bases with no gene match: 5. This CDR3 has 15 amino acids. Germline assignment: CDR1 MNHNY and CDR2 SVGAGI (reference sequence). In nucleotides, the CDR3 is TGTGCCAGCAGTCCCGGGACAGGGGGCTTTCAGCCCCAGCATTTT. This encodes CASSPGTGGFQPQHF.

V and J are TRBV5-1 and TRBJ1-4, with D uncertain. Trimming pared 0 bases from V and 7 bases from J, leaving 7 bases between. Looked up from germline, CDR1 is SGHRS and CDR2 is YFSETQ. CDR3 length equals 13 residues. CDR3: CASSLAQFEKLFF. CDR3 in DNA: TGCGCCAGCAGCTTGGCCCAATTTGAAAAACTGTTTTTT.

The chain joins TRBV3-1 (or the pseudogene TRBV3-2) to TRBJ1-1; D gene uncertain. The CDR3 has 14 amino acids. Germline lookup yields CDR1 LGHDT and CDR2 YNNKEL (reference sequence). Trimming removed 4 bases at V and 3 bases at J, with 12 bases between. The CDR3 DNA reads TGTGCCAGCAGCCTCCTCCCGAGGGACACTGAAGCTTTCTTT. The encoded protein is CASSLLPRDTEAFF.

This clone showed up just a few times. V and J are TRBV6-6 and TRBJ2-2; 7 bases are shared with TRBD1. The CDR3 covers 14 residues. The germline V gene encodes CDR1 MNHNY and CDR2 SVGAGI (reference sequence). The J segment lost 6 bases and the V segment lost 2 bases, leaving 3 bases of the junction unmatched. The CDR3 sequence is CASSYDREPGELFF. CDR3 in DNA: TGTGCCAGCAGTTACGACAGGGAACCCGGGGAGCTGTTTTTT.

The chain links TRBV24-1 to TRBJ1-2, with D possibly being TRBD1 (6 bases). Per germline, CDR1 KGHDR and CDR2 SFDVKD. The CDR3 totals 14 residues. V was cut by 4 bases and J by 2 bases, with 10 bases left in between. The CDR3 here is CATSDPGTNYGYTF. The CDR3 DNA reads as TGTGCCACCAGTGACCCCGGGACAAACTATGGCTACACCTTC.

This CDR3 is CASSQTGLAGTDTQYF. The DNA for the CDR3 is TGTGCCAGCAGCCAAACTGGACTAGCGGGGACGGATACGCAGTATTTT. The V call is TRBV3-1 (or the pseudogene TRBV3-2), the J call TRBJ2-3; 12 nucleotides agree with TRBD2. The CDR3 spans 16 residues. Germline V gives CDR1 LGHDT, CDR2 YNNKEL (reference sequence). The J segment lost 6 bases and the V segment lost 2 bases, leaving 6 bases of the junction unmatched.

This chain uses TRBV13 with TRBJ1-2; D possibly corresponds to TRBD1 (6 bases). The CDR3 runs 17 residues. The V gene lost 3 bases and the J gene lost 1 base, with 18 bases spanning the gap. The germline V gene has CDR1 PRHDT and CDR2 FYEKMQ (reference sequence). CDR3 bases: TGTGCCAGCAGCTTGGAGCCAGGGGTAGGGATTAACTATGGCTACACCTTC. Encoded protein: CASSLEPGVGINYGYTF.

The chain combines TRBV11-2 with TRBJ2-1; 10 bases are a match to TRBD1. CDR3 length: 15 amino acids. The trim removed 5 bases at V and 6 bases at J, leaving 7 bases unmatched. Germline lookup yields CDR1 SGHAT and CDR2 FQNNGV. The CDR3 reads CASSTRQGARNEQFF. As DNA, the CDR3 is TGTGCCAGCAGCACGCGACAGGGGGCGCGCAATGAGCAGTTCTTC.